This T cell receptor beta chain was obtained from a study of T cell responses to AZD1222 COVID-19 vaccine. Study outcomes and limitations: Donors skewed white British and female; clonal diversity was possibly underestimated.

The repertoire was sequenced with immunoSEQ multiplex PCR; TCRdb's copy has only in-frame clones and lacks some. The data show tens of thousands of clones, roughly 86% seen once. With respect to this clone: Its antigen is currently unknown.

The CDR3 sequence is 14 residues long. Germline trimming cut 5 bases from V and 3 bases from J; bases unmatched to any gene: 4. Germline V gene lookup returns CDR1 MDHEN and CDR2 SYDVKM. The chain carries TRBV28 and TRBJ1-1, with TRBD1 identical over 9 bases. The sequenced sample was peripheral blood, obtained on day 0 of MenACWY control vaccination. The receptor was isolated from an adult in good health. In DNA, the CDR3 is TGTGCCAGCAGTGCCGGGACAGGGTACACTGAAGCTTTCTTT. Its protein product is CASSAGTGYTEAFF.